The 6 T cell receptor beta chains listed next were all sequenced from one sample in a study of blood T cell repertoires in COVID-19. Generated by immunoSEQ multiplex PCR, the TCRdb table keeps only in-frame clones and is missing some. The sample lists approximately 390,000 clones, around 87% occurring once. The sequenced sample consisted of peripheral blood. The source is a woman in her sixties or seventies with COVID-19, enrolled during active disease.

The chain's CDR3 is CSAGQNYGYTF. The DNA of the CDR3 is TGCAGTGCTGGACAGAACTATGGCTACACCTTC. The rearrangement links TRBV20-1 to TRBJ1-2; perhaps TRBD1 as D (6 bases). Trimming shortened V by 5 bases and J by 2 bases, and 6 bases separated the two germline ends. In germline, CDR1 is DFQATT, CDR2 SNEGSKA (reference sequence). The CDR3 spans 11 residues.

This clone was detected only a few times. V is TRBV3-1 (or the pseudogene TRBV3-2) and J is TRBJ2-2; maybe TRBD2 (5 bases). Deletions cut 0 bases from V and 8 bases from J, with 19 bases between. Germline CDR1 and CDR2: LGHDT and YNNKEL (reference sequence). The CDR3 is 17 residues long. The CDR3 is CASSQDGLTLTTGELFF. DNA of the CDR3: TGTGCCAGCAGCCAAGACGGACTGACCCTAACCACGGGGGAGCTGTTTTTT.

CDR3 in DNA: TGTGCCAGCAGCATACGGACAGGGGGGGGTGAAAAACTGTTTTTT. It codes for CASSIRTGGGEKLFF. The J gene is TRBJ1-4, the V gene TRBV3-1 (or the pseudogene TRBV3-2), with 10 bases identical to TRBD1. The trim removed 5 bases at V and 7 bases at J, leaving 7 bases unmatched. The V gene's germline CDR1 is LGHDT and CDR2 YNNKEL (reference sequence). This CDR3 spans 15 amino acids.

The CDR3 reads CASSLGQGRKETQYF. The CDR3 DNA sequence: TGTGCCAGCAGCTTGGGCCAGGGTCGGAAGGAGACCCAGTACTTC. This chain joins TRBV7-3 and TRBJ2-5; maybe TRBD1 (5 bases). Trimming pared 3 bases from V and 5 bases from J, leaving 16 bases between. The CDR3 runs to 15 residues. Germline-derived CDR1 and CDR2 are SGHTA and FQGTGA.

As DNA, the CDR3 is TGTGCCAGCAGCTTAGCGCACACTAGCGGGGGGCAGGGTGAGCAGTTCTTC. It specifies CASSLAHTSGGQGEQFF. The chain has TRBV7-2 and TRBJ2-1; 12 nucleotides align to TRBD2. The CDR3 is 17 residues long. The ends lost 0 bases at V and 9 bases at J; junction bases unmatched: 9. CDR1 SGHTA and CDR2 FQGNSA come from the germline V gene.

This clone was detected once. The chain uses TRBV11-3 and TRBJ1-1; D uncertain. The germline V gene encodes CDR1 SGHNT and CDR2 YENEEA. Trimming left V 3 bases short and J 1 base short, with 6 bases between. The CDR3 has 13 amino acids. The CDR3 DNA reads TGTGCCAGCAGCTTTTACAGGAACACTGAAGCTTTCTTT. The encoded protein is CASSFYRNTEAFF.